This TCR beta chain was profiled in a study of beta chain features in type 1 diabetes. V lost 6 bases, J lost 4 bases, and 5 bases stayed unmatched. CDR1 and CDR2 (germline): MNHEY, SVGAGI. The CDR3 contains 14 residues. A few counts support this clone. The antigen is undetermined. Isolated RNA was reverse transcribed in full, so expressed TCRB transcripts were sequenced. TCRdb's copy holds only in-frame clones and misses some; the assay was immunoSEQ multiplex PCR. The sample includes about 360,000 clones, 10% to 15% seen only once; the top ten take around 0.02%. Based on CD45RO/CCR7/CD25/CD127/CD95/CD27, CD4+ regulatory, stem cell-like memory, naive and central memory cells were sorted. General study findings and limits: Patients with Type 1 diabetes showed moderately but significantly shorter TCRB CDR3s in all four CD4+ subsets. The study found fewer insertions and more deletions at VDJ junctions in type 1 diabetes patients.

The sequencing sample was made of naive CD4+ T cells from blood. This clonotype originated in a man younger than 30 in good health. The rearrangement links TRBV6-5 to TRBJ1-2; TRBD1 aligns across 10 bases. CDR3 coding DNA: TGTGCCAGCAGCCCGGACAGGGGGTTCTATGGCTACACCTTC. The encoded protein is CASSPDRGFYGYTF.